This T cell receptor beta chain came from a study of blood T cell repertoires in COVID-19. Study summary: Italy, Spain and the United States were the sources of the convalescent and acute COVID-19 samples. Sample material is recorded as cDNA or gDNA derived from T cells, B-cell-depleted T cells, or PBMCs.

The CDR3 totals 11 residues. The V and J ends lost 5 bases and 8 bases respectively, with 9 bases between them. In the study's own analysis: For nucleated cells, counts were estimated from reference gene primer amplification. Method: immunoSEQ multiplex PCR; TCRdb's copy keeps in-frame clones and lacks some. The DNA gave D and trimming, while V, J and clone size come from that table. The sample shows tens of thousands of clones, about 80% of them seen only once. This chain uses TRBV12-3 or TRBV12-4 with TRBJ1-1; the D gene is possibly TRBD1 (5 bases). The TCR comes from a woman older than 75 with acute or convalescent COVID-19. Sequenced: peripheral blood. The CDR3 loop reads CASSSRTEAFF. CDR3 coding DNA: TGTGCCAGCAGTAGTAGGACAGAAGCTTTCTTT.